These 22 T cell receptor beta chains originate from one sample sequenced in a study of T cell responses to AZD1222 COVID-19 vaccine. This table comes from immunoSEQ multiplex PCR, and its TCRdb copy is limited to in-frame clones, with some not included. Of under 90,000 clones in the sample, roughly four fifths were seen once. The input for sequencing was peripheral blood, taken 28 days after the second AZD1222 dose. The source is an adult who received the AZD1222 COVID-19 vaccine.

The rearrangement uses TRBV7-2 and TRBJ2-6; no definite D call. CDR3 length: 17 amino acids. The V end lost 0 bases, the J end lost 1 base, and 10 bases lay between the germline ends. Per germline, CDR1 SGHTA and CDR2 FQGNSA. CDR3 sequence (DNA): TGTGCCAGCAGCTTAGCCAATACAGTTTCTGGGGCCAACGTCCTGACTTTC. This translates into CASSLANTVSGANVLTF.

V gene TRBV7-2 combines with J gene TRBJ2-7; D is uncertain. The germline V gene encodes CDR1 SGHTA and CDR2 FQGNSA. The V and J ends lost 1 base and 2 bases respectively, with 9 bases between them. This CDR3 has 14 amino acids. The CDR3 region has the DNA TGTGCCAGCAGCTTAGATGTGGTAGCCTACGAGCAGTACTTC. It encodes CASSLDVVAYEQYF.

CDR3 sequence reads: CASSFGGGTEAFF. DNA of the CDR3: TGTGCCAGCAGCTTTGGAGGGGGGACTGAAGCTTTCTTT. The chain is built from TRBV11-2 and TRBJ1-1, with a weak D call TRBD1 (6 bases). Germline CDR1 SGHAT, CDR2 FQNNGV. Trimming stripped 3 bases from V and 5 bases from J, with 10 bases between. The CDR3 consists of 13 residues.

The chain employs TRBV29-1 and TRBJ2-3; TRBD2 might be the D (6 bases). Between the trimmed V and J ends, which lost 7 bases and 2 bases, there was a span of 13 bases. Germline values: CDR1 SQVTM, CDR2 ANQGSEA. CDR3 length: 13 amino acids. The DNA of the CDR3 is TGCAGCGCTTACGGGACTTACACAGATACGCAGTATTTT. Its translation is CSAYGTYTDTQYF.

V is TRBV28 and J is TRBJ1-2, with no clear D. Germline loops: CDR1 MDHEN, CDR2 SYDVKM. The CDR3 totals 14 residues. Trimming left V 5 bases short and J 2 bases short, with 12 bases between. The CDR3 DNA is TGTGCCAGCAGTCAAGGACCCCTGAACTATGGCTACACCTTC. Translation gives CASSQGPLNYGYTF.

CDR3: CASSSIRGGGVNNYGYTF. In DNA form, the CDR3 reads TGTGCCAGCAGCTCGATCCGTGGAGGGGGCGTGAATAACTATGGCTACACCTTC. The rearrangement joins TRBV11-2 to TRBJ1-2; 7 nucleotides agree with TRBD1. Trimming at V came to 4 bases and at J to 1 base, leaving 15 bases not matched to a gene. This CDR3 has 18 amino acids. Germline CDR1 and CDR2: SGHAT and FQNNGV.

CDR3 coding DNA: TGTGCCAGCAGCTTATGGACCTCGGCTGAAGCTTTCTTT. Translation gives CASSLWTSAEAFF. This chain connects TRBV7-9 to TRBJ1-1; D call uncertain. Germline assignment: CDR1 SEHNR and CDR2 FQNEAQ (reference sequence). CDR3 size: 13 residues. Trimming cost V 2 bases and J 6 bases, with 10 bases left between them.

This clone appeared once. The chain uses TRBV27 and TRBJ2-7; 8 bases agree with TRBD1. CDR1 is MNHEY and CDR2 is SMNVEV in the germline V gene (reference sequence). This CDR3 has 15 amino acids. The V gene end was trimmed by 5 bases and the J gene end by 0 bases; junction bases not matched to a gene: 6. The CDR3 reads CASSGWTGNSYEQYF. In DNA, the CDR3 is TGTGCCAGCAGTGGATGGACAGGGAACTCCTACGAGCAGTACTTC.

The J gene is TRBJ2-1, the V gene TRBV5-6; 12 positions match TRBD2. This CDR3 is built from 17 residues. Germline-derived CDR1 and CDR2 are SGHDT and YYEEEE. The trim removed 3 bases at V and 6 bases at J, leaving 10 bases unmatched. Here the CDR3 DNA reads TGTGCCAGCAGCTCTAGCGGGAGGGCCCTCAGCGGCAATGAGCAGTTCTTC. Protein product: CASSSSGRALSGNEQFF.

The rearrangement uses TRBV2 and TRBJ1-1, with 9 bases fitting TRBD1. J lost 1 base, V lost 4 bases, and 4 bases had no gene match. The CDR3 length is 15 residues. Germline CDR1 SNHLY, CDR2 FYNNEI. Here the CDR3 reads CASSGGDRENTEAFF. In DNA form, the CDR3 reads TGTGCCAGCAGTGGGGGGGACAGGGAGAACACTGAAGCTTTCTTT. Supplemented by reference TRBV2 and TRBJ1-1, the full variable domain reads EPEVTQTPSHQVTQMGQEVILRCVPISNHLYFYWYRQILGQKVEFLVSFYNNEISEKSEIFDDQFSVERPDGSNFTLKIRSTKLEDSAMYFCASSGGDRENTEAFFGQGTRLTVV.

The chain employs TRBV25-1 and TRBJ2-5; D assignment may be TRBD1 or TRBD2 (5 bases each). Germline V gene lookup returns CDR1 MGHDK and CDR2 SYGVNS. Trimming left V 0 bases short and J 5 bases short, with 13 bases between. There are 15 residues in the CDR3. As DNA, the CDR3 is TGTGCCAGCAGTGAATATGCAGGGAGAAAGGAGACCCAGTACTTC. This encodes CASSEYAGRKETQYF.

This chain joins TRBV19 and TRBJ2-4, with TRBD1 matching 9 bases. V lost 0 bases, J lost 3 bases, and 9 bases stayed unmatched. The CDR3 spans 18 residues. Germline V gene data show CDR1 as LNHDA and CDR2 as SQIVND (reference sequence). CDR3 nucleotides: TGTGCCAGTAGTATAGATCTATGGGTGACAGGGGGCAAAAACATTCAGTACTTC. It translates to CASSIDLWVTGGKNIQYF.

This sequence joins TRBV3-1 (or the pseudogene TRBV3-2) and TRBJ2-2; D perhaps matches TRBD2 (6 bases). The CDR3 covers 17 residues. Germline V gene sequence: CDR1 LGHDT, CDR2 YNNKEL (reference sequence). Trimming shortened V by 3 bases and J by 0 bases, and 14 bases separated the two germline ends. The DNA for the CDR3 is TGTGCCAGCAGCCAGTCAAGGGACTTTCCGAACACCGGGGAGCTGTTTTTT. Translated, it gives CASSQSRDFPNTGELFF.

The chain employs TRBV5-6 and TRBJ2-3, with D unresolved. There are 13 residues in the CDR3. Germline CDR1 SGHDT, CDR2 YYEEEE. Trimming took 2 bases from V and 4 from J, leaving 8 bases between them. In nucleotides, the CDR3 is TGTGCCAGCAGCTTAGTTAGTGCAGATACGCAGTATTTT. Protein: CASSLVSADTQYF.

DNA for the CDR3: TGTGCCAGCAGCTTGCTGCTAGCCAAAAACATTCAGTACTTC. Its protein product is CASSLLLAKNIQYF. J is TRBJ2-4 and V is TRBV5-6, with unresolved D. Germline V lookup: CDR1 SGHDT, CDR2 YYEEEE. V gave up 1 base and J gave up 0 bases, with 5 bases separating them. This CDR3 is built from 14 residues.

This chain joins TRBV10-1 and TRBJ1-2; D possibly corresponds to TRBD1 (6 bases). V dropped 7 bases and J dropped 4 bases, with 25 bases sitting between them. The germline CDR1 and CDR2 sequences are WNHNN and SYGVQD (reference sequence). The CDR3 contains 17 residues. CDR3 DNA: TGCGCCAGCATCTGGCCTCTCACGGGGGGGCTAGTCTATGGCTACACCTTC. Its protein is CASIWPLTGGLVYGYTF.

The chain is built from TRBV7-2 and TRBJ1-2; TRBD1 is a possible D gene (6 bases). Deletions cut 2 bases from V and 7 bases from J, with 14 bases between. Germline V gives CDR1 SGHTA, CDR2 FQGNSA. CDR3 length: 14 amino acids. CDR3 in amino acids: CASSLRGDQGGYTF. DNA of the CDR3: TGTGCCAGCAGCTTAAGGGGGGATCAGGGTGGCTACACCTTC.

The gene calls are TRBV29-1 and TRBJ1-2, with 8 bases fitting TRBD1. There are 17 residues in the CDR3. From germline, CDR1 is SQVTM and CDR2 ANQGSEA. Trimming at V came to 4 bases and at J to 1 base, leaving 14 bases not matched to a gene. CDR3 sequence reads: CSVVGGRDRSDNYGYTF. In DNA, the CDR3 is TGCAGCGTTGTGGGGGGCCGGGACAGGTCGGATAACTATGGCTACACCTTC.

The chain links TRBV10-3 to TRBJ2-7; 7 bases agree with TRBD2. V shed 8 bases, J shed 3 bases, and the junction held 4 bases outside the gene matches. The length of the CDR3 is 12 residues. Germline-derived CDR1 and CDR2 are ENHRY and SYGVKD. This CDR3 reads CAIRRGSYEQYF. CDR3 DNA sequence: TGTGCCATCCGGCGCGGGAGCTACGAGCAGTACTTC.

This chain uses TRBV6-1 with TRBJ2-7; maybe TRBD1 (6 bases). The germline gives CDR1 MNHNS, CDR2 SASEGT. The CDR3 runs to 15 residues. V shed 2 bases and J shed 7 bases, with 18 bases lying between them. CDR3 DNA sequence: TGTGCCAGCAGTGAACGACAGGACGGGCCGTGGGAGCAGTACTTC. Its protein product is CASSERQDGPWEQYF.

The chain uses TRBV30 and TRBJ1-2, with a weak D call TRBD1 (6 bases). V shed 4 bases and J shed 8 bases, with 14 bases lying between them. The CDR3 spans 12 residues. Germline V gives CDR1 GTSNPN, CDR2 SVGIG (reference sequence). The chain's CDR3 is CAWTTGLKGYTF. CDR3 DNA: TGTGCCTGGACGACAGGTCTTAAGGGCTACACCTTC.

The chain links TRBV7-6 to TRBJ2-5, with 8 positions matching TRBD1. The germline gives CDR1 SGHVS, CDR2 FNYEAQ. Trimming took 6 bases from V and 5 from J; bases not matched to a gene: 8. This CDR3 has 14 amino acids. CDR3 in amino acids: CASSFGQGGETQYF. CDR3 DNA sequence: TGTGCCAGCAGTTTCGGACAGGGTGGCGAGACCCAGTACTTC. Combining the CDR3 with reference TRBV7-6 and TRBJ2-5 gives the whole variable domain GAGVSQSPRYKVTKRGQDVALRCDPISGHVSLYWYRQALGQGPEFLTYFNYEAQQDKSGLPNDRFSAERPEGSISTLTIQRTEQRDSAMYRCASSFGQGGETQYFGPGTRLLVL.